These 9 T cell receptor beta chains were all obtained from the same sample, sequenced in a study of blood T cells in healthy people across ages. The use of a sample-barcoded 5' primer and a J-beta primer mix characterized a second PCR of roughly 7 to 11 cycles. Using its own MiXCR run on the 5' RACE reads, TCRdb lists one record per CDR3 protein. The profile shows around 940,000 distinct CDR3 sequences, 51% of them singletons. The sample taken for sequencing was blood. These receptors came from a woman in her sixties in good health.

On this clonotype: It may be a read error: a sequence one base away is much more abundant. The rearrangement joins TRBV27 to TRBJ2-7; 11 positions match TRBD2. This CDR3 is built from 15 residues. Germline CDR1 MNHEY, CDR2 SMNVEV (reference sequence). Trimming at V came to 6 bases and at J to 0 bases, leaving 4 bases not matched to a gene. CDR3 region: CASRLAGGSSYEQYF. CDR3 DNA: TGTGCCAGCAGGTTAGCGGGAGGGAGCTCCTACGAGCAGTACTTC.

A word on this clonotype: The germline gene is not matched at one end of the junction; a read error may be the cause. V usage is TRBV6-4 and J usage is TRBJ2-7; D ambiguous. This CDR3 contains 13 residues. Germline values: CDR1 MRHNA, CDR2 SNTAGT. The CDR3, as DNA: TGTGCCTGCAGTGACGGCTACTCCTACGAGCAGTACTTC. As protein: CACSDGYSYEQYF.

This clonotype was detected a few times. The chain couples TRBV7-2 to TRBJ2-3, with 10 bases aligning to TRBD2. V shed 1 base, J shed 3 bases, and the junction held 16 bases outside the gene matches. CDR3 size: 20 residues. Germline CDR1 and CDR2: SGHTA and FQGNSA. The CDR3 nucleotides are TGTGCCAGCAGCTTAGTTACTCGAGCGGGAGGGTACGTAGGAACAGATACGCAGTATTTT. It encodes CASSLVTRAGGYVGTDTQYF.

This clonotype has more than one count but fewer than ten. The rearrangement uses TRBV5-1 and TRBJ2-1, with 9 bases that match TRBD2. Germline lookup yields CDR1 SGHRS and CDR2 YFSETQ. With 4 bases clipped from V and 9 bases from J, the junction kept 14 bases outside the gene matches. This CDR3 comprises 16 residues. CDR3 in DNA: TGCGCCAGCAGCCCCACGGGGACTAGCAGGCGCGGTGAGCAGTTCTTC. Translating it yields CASSPTGTSRRGEQFF.

The rearrangement links TRBV7-9 to TRBJ1-1; the D is unclear. Trimming left V 6 bases short and J 4 bases short, with 18 bases between. This CDR3 has 15 amino acids. Germline-derived CDR1 and CDR2 are SEHNR and FQNEAQ (reference sequence). CDR3: CASSLLGSGGTEAFF. Here the CDR3 DNA reads TGTGCCAGCAGTCTTTTAGGGTCGGGTGGCACTGAAGCTTTCTTT.

The chain is built from TRBV29-1 and TRBJ2-5; 10 nucleotides agree with TRBD2. This CDR3 contains 17 residues. Germline assignment: CDR1 SQVTM and CDR2 ANQGSEA. The junction had 21 bases not matched to a gene; V was cut back by 3 bases and J by 11 bases. The CDR3 sequence: CSVDGTSVFSSYNEQYF. The DNA of the CDR3 is TGCAGCGTTGACGGGACTAGCGTCTTCAGCTCCTACAATGAGCAGTACTTC.

This sequence joins TRBV13 and TRBJ2-4, with TRBD1 matching over 8 bases. Germline CDR1 reads PRHDT; CDR2 reads FYEKMQ (reference sequence). This CDR3 comprises 16 residues. With V trimmed by 4 bases and J by 0 bases, 5 bases remained unmatched. The CDR3 region has the DNA TGTGCCAGCAGCTGGGGGACAGGAAGAGCCAAAAACATTCAGTACTTC. Its protein product is CASSWGTGRAKNIQYF.

This clonotype was observed a handful of times. V gene TRBV4-1 combines with J gene TRBJ1-2, with D hard to call. Germline V CDR1 and CDR2: MGHRA, YSYEKL. The CDR3 totals 14 residues. V lost 3 bases to trimming and J lost 5 bases, with 13 bases between them. CDR3 in DNA: TGCGCCAGCAGCCACGGGGTCCTAGATTATGGCTACACCTTC. Amino acids: CASSHGVLDYGYTF.

As regards this clonotype: A much larger clone differs by one base, so this may be a read error. The rearrangement links TRBV7-2 to TRBJ2-3; TRBD2 agrees at 14 bases. The germline gives CDR1 SGHTA, CDR2 FQGNSA. This CDR3 spans 16 amino acids. This CDR3 is CASSLGTSGSLGTRYF. DNA for the CDR3: TGTGCCAGCAGCCTTGGGACTAGCGGGAGCCTAGGAACGCGGTATTTT.